Listed below are T cell receptor beta chains from one sample, sequenced in a study of CD8 T cells in ankylosing spondylitis. TCRdb called the 5' RACE reads again in MiXCR, with one record for every CDR3 protein. The profile shows approximately 520,000 distinct CDR3 sequences, about 5.4% of them singletons. Sequenced sample: blood, either unsorted or a sorted T cell fraction (not recorded which). Receptors were obtained from a male donor with ankylosing spondylitis. Each CDR3 is given with its conserved first and last residue. The order of the fields is J gene, V gene, D gene, clone size, CDR3 DNA, CDR3 protein. The D gene is left open where the match is weak. Size values are once, few and many counts, or a class for expanded clones, and some rows have none.

J gene: TRBJ2-1
V gene: TRBV20-1
D gene: TRBD2
clone size: once
CDR3 DNA: TGCAGTGCTAGAAGCGGGGGGTCCTACAATGAGCAGTTCTTC
CDR3 protein: CSARSGGSYNEQFF

J gene: TRBJ2-1
V gene: TRBV2
D gene: NA
clone size: NA
CDR3 DNA: TGTGCCAGCAGTGAACGCGGGTATGAGCAGTTCTTC
CDR3 protein: CASSERGYEQFF

J gene: TRBJ2-5
V gene: TRBV7-9
D gene: TRBD1
clone size: many
CDR3 DNA: TGTGCCAGCAGTTCAAAATTCGGGACAGGGGAAGAGACCCAGTACTTC
CDR3 protein: CASSSKFGTGEETQYF

J gene: TRBJ2-1
V gene: TRBV6-4
D gene: NA
clone size: few
CDR3 DNA: TGTGCCAGCAGCGGGGTCCCGGCAGGCTACAATGAGCAGTTCTTC
CDR3 protein: CASSGVPAGYNEQFF

J gene: TRBJ2-3
V gene: TRBV3-1
D gene: NA
clone size: NA
CDR3 DNA: TGTGCCAGCAGCCAAGGGAGAGCGGGCACTAGCACAGATACGCAGTATTTT
CDR3 protein: CASSQGRAGTSTDTQYF

J gene: TRBJ1-1
V gene: TRBV20-1
D gene: NA
clone size: many
CDR3 DNA: TGCAGTGCTAGAGGTTCTATGAACACTGAAGCTTTCTTT
CDR3 protein: CSARGSMNTEAFF

J gene: TRBJ2-2
V gene: TRBV15
D gene: NA
clone size: many
CDR3 DNA: TGTGCCACCAGCAGAGAACGGCCGAGGAACACCGGGGAGCTGTTTTTT
CDR3 protein: CATSRERPRNTGELFF

J gene: TRBJ2-3
V gene: TRBV7-2
D gene: TRBD2
clone size: many
CDR3 DNA: TGTGCCAGCAGTCTGGGACTAGCGGGAGTAGAAGATACGCAGTATTTT
CDR3 protein: CASSLGLAGVEDTQYF

J gene: TRBJ2-3
V gene: TRBV20-1
D gene: NA
clone size: many
CDR3 DNA: TGCAGTGCCACTGGGGCTAGCACAGATACGCAGTATTTT
CDR3 protein: CSATGASTDTQYF

J gene: TRBJ1-5
V gene: TRBV20-1
D gene: NA
clone size: many
CDR3 DNA: TGCAGTGCTAACCCCGTACCGTTCTCGTCCCGCGCTTGGAGTGATAGCAATCAGCCCCAGCATTTT
CDR3 protein: CSANPVPFSSRAWSDSNQPQHF

J gene: TRBJ2-2
V gene: TRBV5-1
D gene: NA
clone size: many
CDR3 DNA: TGCGCCAGCAGCTTGGGACCCCTAGGCGGGGAGCTGTTTTTT
CDR3 protein: CASSLGPLGGELFF

J gene: TRBJ1-3
V gene: TRBV24-1
D gene: TRBD1
clone size: many
CDR3 DNA: TGTGCCACCAGTGATCCCGGGACAGCTGGAAACACCATATATTTT
CDR3 protein: CATSDPGTAGNTIYF

J gene: TRBJ2-7
V gene: TRBV4-3
D gene: NA
clone size: many
CDR3 DNA: TGCGCCAGCAGCCACTACAGAGCCTACGAGCAGTACTTC
CDR3 protein: CASSHYRAYEQYF

J gene: TRBJ2-1
V gene: TRBV12-3/TRBV12-4
D gene: NA
clone size: many
CDR3 DNA: TGTGCCAGCAGTTTAGGTCCTAGCCACAATGAGCAGTTCTTC
CDR3 protein: CASSLGPSHNEQFF

J gene: TRBJ1-2
V gene: TRBV7-2
D gene: NA
clone size: many
CDR3 DNA: TGTGCCAGCAGCCGTCCAGGGGACTATGGCTACACCTTC
CDR3 protein: CASSRPGDYGYTF

J gene: TRBJ2-2
V gene: TRBV5-1
D gene: NA
clone size: many
CDR3 DNA: TGCGCCAGCAGCTTGGTATTGGACGGCACCGGGGAGCTGTTTTTT
CDR3 protein: CASSLVLDGTGELFF

J gene: TRBJ2-1
V gene: TRBV7-7
D gene: TRBD1
clone size: many
CDR3 DNA: TGTGCTAGCAGCACGGACAGGGGCTATGAGCAGTTCTTC
CDR3 protein: CASSTDRGYEQFF

J gene: TRBJ2-7
V gene: TRBV7-9
D gene: NA
clone size: NA
CDR3 DNA: TGTGCCATCAGCCCCGGGCCGCCCTACGAGCAGTACTTC
CDR3 protein: CAISPGPPYEQYF

J gene: TRBJ2-7
V gene: TRBV15
D gene: TRBD1
clone size: many
CDR3 DNA: TGTGCCACCAGCATCCGACAGGGATCCTCCTACGAGCAGTACTTC
CDR3 protein: CATSIRQGSSYEQYF

J gene: TRBJ2-7
V gene: TRBV20-1
D gene: TRBD2
clone size: NA
CDR3 DNA: TGCAGTGCTAGAGCACTAGCGGGAGGGCCTGCGGCCTACGAGCAGTACTTC
CDR3 protein: CSARALAGGPAAYEQYF

J gene: TRBJ1-1
V gene: TRBV11-2
D gene: NA
clone size: few
CDR3 DNA: TGTGCCAGCAACCCAGGGGCCTTGAACACTGAAGCTTTCTTT
CDR3 protein: CASNPGALNTEAFF

J gene: TRBJ1-1
V gene: TRBV6-2/TRBV6-3
D gene: NA
clone size: many
CDR3 DNA: TGTGCCAGCAGTGCCACGTGGATAGGGGAAGCTTTCTTT
CDR3 protein: CASSATWIGEAFF

J gene: TRBJ2-7
V gene: TRBV18
D gene: TRBD1
clone size: once
CDR3 DNA: TGTGCCAGCTCCCCGGACAGGGCGGGGTACGAGCAGTACTTC
CDR3 protein: CASSPDRAGYEQYF

J gene: TRBJ1-4
V gene: TRBV2
D gene: NA
clone size: medium-sized
CDR3 DNA: TGTGCCAGCAGAGAAGACTCGGGCACTAATGAAAAACTGTTTTTT
CDR3 protein: CASREDSGTNEKLFF

J gene: TRBJ2-7
V gene: TRBV28
D gene: TRBD2
clone size: few
CDR3 DNA: TGTGCCAGCAGTCTCCAAAAGCGGGGGGCGAGGTACGAGCAGTACTTC
CDR3 protein: CASSLQKRGARYEQYF

J gene: TRBJ2-1
V gene: TRBV3-1
D gene: TRBD2
clone size: many
CDR3 DNA: TGTGCCAGCAGCCGCACTAGCGGGGGACCCTACAATGAGCAGTTCTTC
CDR3 protein: CASSRTSGGPYNEQFF

J gene: TRBJ1-2
V gene: TRBV5-6
D gene: NA
clone size: many
CDR3 DNA: TGTGCCAGCAGCAAAGTGAGCATCCGAGGGGGCTACACCTTC
CDR3 protein: CASSKVSIRGGYTF

J gene: TRBJ1-1
V gene: TRBV12-3/TRBV12-4
D gene: NA
clone size: many
CDR3 DNA: TGTGCCAGTCGAAAGGCAGAGAACACTGAAGCTTTCTTT
CDR3 protein: CASRKAENTEAFF

J gene: TRBJ2-1
V gene: TRBV4-1
D gene: NA
clone size: NA
CDR3 DNA: TGCGCCAGCAGCCAAGCCTGGTTAAGGGGCTCCTACAATGAGCAGTTCTTC
CDR3 protein: CASSQAWLRGSYNEQFF

J gene: TRBJ1-1
V gene: TRBV7-2
D gene: NA
clone size: NA
CDR3 DNA: TGTGCCAGCAGCTTAGAGGGGACCTATTCTGAAGCTTTCTTT
CDR3 protein: CASSLEGTYSEAFF

J gene: TRBJ2-7
V gene: TRBV28
D gene: NA
clone size: few
CDR3 DNA: TGTGCCAGCAGCCCGACAGGTACCGAGCAGTACTTC
CDR3 protein: CASSPTGTEQYF

J gene: TRBJ1-1
V gene: TRBV5-6
D gene: TRBD1
clone size: many
CDR3 DNA: TGTGCCAGCAGCTTGAGACAGGGGGTACGAAACACTGAAGCTTTCTTT
CDR3 protein: CASSLRQGVRNTEAFF

J gene: TRBJ2-3
V gene: TRBV4-2
D gene: NA
clone size: many
CDR3 DNA: TGTGCCAGCAGCCAAGGACCGAATGTACCAGATACGCAGTATTTT
CDR3 protein: CASSQGPNVPDTQYF

J gene: TRBJ2-1
V gene: TRBV7-9
D gene: TRBD1
clone size: many
CDR3 DNA: TGTGCCAGCAGCTTAGGACCTGGGACAGCTTACAATGAGCAGTTCTTC
CDR3 protein: CASSLGPGTAYNEQFF

J gene: TRBJ2-5
V gene: TRBV29-1
D gene: NA
clone size: many
CDR3 DNA: TGCAGCGTTGGCCCTGGGGGGAATCGGGAGACCCAGTACTTC
CDR3 protein: CSVGPGGNRETQYF

J gene: TRBJ1-5
V gene: TRBV5-1
D gene: NA
clone size: few
CDR3 DNA: TGCGCCAGCAGGGACTGGCCAGGGGATCAGCCCCAGCATTTT
CDR3 protein: CASRDWPGDQPQHF

J gene: TRBJ2-2
V gene: TRBV6-1
D gene: TRBD1
clone size: NA
CDR3 DNA: TGTGCCAGCAGGAGAGACAGGGGAACCGGGGAGCTGTTTTTT
CDR3 protein: CASRRDRGTGELFF

J gene: TRBJ1-1
V gene: TRBV5-1
D gene: NA
clone size: many
CDR3 DNA: TGCGCCAGCAGCTTCGGGATTTACACTGAAGCTTTCTTT
CDR3 protein: CASSFGIYTEAFF

J gene: TRBJ2-2
V gene: TRBV9
D gene: NA
clone size: many
CDR3 DNA: TGTGCCAGCAGCGTATATGGGGGGAACACCGGGGAGCTGTTTTTT
CDR3 protein: CASSVYGGNTGELFF

J gene: TRBJ1-6
V gene: TRBV20-1
D gene: NA
clone size: many
CDR3 DNA: TGCAGTGCTAGCGGACAGAATAATTCACCCCTCCACTTT
CDR3 protein: CSASGQNNSPLHF

J gene: TRBJ1-6
V gene: TRBV20-1
D gene: NA
clone size: many
CDR3 DNA: TGCAGTGCCAGAGATCCGTTGAGCTCCTATAATTCACCCCTCCACTTT
CDR3 protein: CSARDPLSSYNSPLHF

J gene: TRBJ1-4
V gene: TRBV28
D gene: NA
clone size: NA
CDR3 DNA: TGTGCCAGCAGTTTATGGGGGCAGTCAACTAATGAAAAACTGTTTTTT
CDR3 protein: CASSLWGQSTNEKLFF

J gene: TRBJ1-2
V gene: TRBV7-2
D gene: NA
clone size: many
CDR3 DNA: TGTGCCAGCAGCTTAATGGGAGACTATGGCTACACCTTC
CDR3 protein: CASSLMGDYGYTF

J gene: TRBJ2-7
V gene: TRBV10-3
D gene: TRBD1
clone size: NA
CDR3 DNA: TGTGCCATCACGGGGGACAGGGGTTACGAGCAGTACTTC
CDR3 protein: CAITGDRGYEQYF

J gene: TRBJ2-3
V gene: TRBV11-2
D gene: TRBD1
clone size: many
CDR3 DNA: TGTGCCAGGGGGGACAGGGGTGGGTTCTCAGATACGCAGTATTTT
CDR3 protein: CARGDRGGFSDTQYF

J gene: TRBJ1-1
V gene: TRBV5-5
D gene: NA
clone size: many
CDR3 DNA: TGTGCCAGCAGTCCGCCCCGAGCGAGGGTGGTGACAGCTTTCTTT
CDR3 protein: CASSPPRARVVTAFF

J gene: TRBJ1-4
V gene: TRBV10-3
D gene: NA
clone size: many
CDR3 DNA: TGTGCCATCAGTGTAGGAAGGGATGAAAAACTGTTTTTT
CDR3 protein: CAISVGRDEKLFF

J gene: TRBJ1-2
V gene: TRBV6-4
D gene: NA
clone size: many
CDR3 DNA: TGTGCCAGCAGTGACACTTTTGGACGGCTAGAGGACTATGGCTACACCTTC
CDR3 protein: CASSDTFGRLEDYGYTF

J gene: TRBJ2-5
V gene: TRBV7-2
D gene: NA
clone size: many
CDR3 DNA: TGTGCCAGCGGTTGGCAACTGGCGGACCAAGAGACCCAGTACTTC
CDR3 protein: CASGWQLADQETQYF

J gene: TRBJ1-5
V gene: TRBV20-1
D gene: NA
clone size: many
CDR3 DNA: TGCAGTGCTAGAGCCCCGGGAGGGACGGGCCATCAGCCCCAGCATTTT
CDR3 protein: CSARAPGGTGHQPQHF

J gene: TRBJ2-5
V gene: TRBV12-3/TRBV12-4
D gene: TRBD1
clone size: NA
CDR3 DNA: TGTGCCAGCAGTTTAGAATTTGGGGTCTGGGACAGGGGAATAGAGACCCAGTACTTC
CDR3 protein: CASSLEFGVWDRGIETQYF